This TCR beta chain was identified during a study of STAT5B mutations in CD4+ large granular lymphocyte leukemia. Study-wide background: The CDR3 'QG' motif was associated with a particular HLA allele among healthy donors.

This was a survey-level run. Only in-frame clones appear in the TCRdb table, and some are missing; sequencing was by immunoSEQ multiplex PCR. The sample lists some 51,000 clones, around 81% seen once, with less than 0.4% in the top ten. As for this clone: What it recognizes is unknown.

The CDR3 is 12 amino acids. The germline gives CDR1 SGHAT, CDR2 FQNNGV. V was shortened by 5 bases and J by 9 bases, with 13 bases between the two germline ends. The study, taken as a whole, reports: Compared with healthy controls (2/35), patient top clones favored TRBV06 (8/27).

The chain employs TRBV11-2 and TRBJ2-5; D is uncertain. This sequence was found in a human donor in good health. Sequenced material: CD4+ T cells from blood buffy coats. The chain's CDR3 is CASSMSGGAQYF. DNA of the CDR3: TGTGCCAGCAGCATGAGTGGCGGTGCCCAGTACTTC.